The sequence of this TCR beta chain was determined in a study of identical twins. Whole-study results and caveats: Modelling approaches yielded underestimates of out-of-frame TCR alpha sharing between monozygotic twins. Zero-insertion analyses might be partly confounded by invariant T cells like MAIT and iNKT. High-abundance cord blood beta clonotypes had fewer insertions; memory repertoires showed none.

Germline V lookup: CDR1 MNHNS, CDR2 SASEGT. This CDR3 is built from 12 residues. The trim removed 10 bases at V and 3 bases at J, leaving 3 bases unmatched. Unique molecular identifiers were present on cDNA, and template switching added a universal primer site. From the 5' RACE reads, TCRdb called clonotypes with MiXCR, one entry per CDR3 protein. The sample lists hundreds of thousands of distinct CDR3 sequences, 9.4% occurring once. As regards this clonotype: Its target is not known.

This rearrangement joins TRBV6-1 to TRBJ2-7; 10 positions agree with TRBD1. The source is a woman aged 18-35 years in good health. The sequencing sample was made of memory (CD45RO+) T cells sorted from blood. CDR3 loop: CAIRTGGYEQYF. Written as DNA, the CDR3 is TGTGCCATAAGGACAGGGGGCTACGAGCAGTACTTC.